The rows below give T cell receptor beta chains drawn from one sample of a study of blood T cell repertoires in COVID-19. The assay was immunoSEQ multiplex PCR, and TCRdb's table has in-frame clones only and misses some. The table records roughly 80,000 clones, roughly 91% of them present only once. Sequenced material: peripheral blood. Receptors were obtained from a woman aged 45-65 years in a cohort sampled during active COVID-19. Both conserved end residues are part of each CDR3. The D gene is left open where the match is weak. Size is stated for part of the rows, as once, few or many counts, or as a class when the clone is expanded.

D gene	J gene	V gene	clone size	CDR3 protein	CDR3 DNA
NA	TRBJ2-7	TRBV6-4	NA	CASAAGIDGEQYF	TGTGCCAGCGCCGCGGGAATCGACGGCGAGCAGTACTTC
TRBD2	TRBJ2-1	TRBV7-9	NA	CASSLIAGGYHNEQFF	TGTGCCAGCAGCCTAATAGCGGGAGGTTACCACAATGAGCAGTTCTTC
NA	TRBJ2-2	TRBV27	NA	CASSLYQGAGELFF	TGTGCCAGCAGTTTATATCAGGGCGCCGGGGAGCTGTTTTTT
TRBD2	TRBJ2-3	TRBV5-1	NA	CASSLSREGTDTQYF	TGCGCCAGCAGCTTGTCGCGGGAGGGGACAGATACGCAGTATTTT
NA	TRBJ2-3	TRBV9	NA	CASSVARETDTQYF	TGTGCCAGCAGCGTAGCTAGGGAGACAGATACGCAGTATTTT
NA	TRBJ2-3	TRBV9	NA	CASSVDPLETDTQYF	TGTGCCAGCAGCGTAGACCCTTTGGAGACAGATACGCAGTATTTT
NA	TRBJ2-7	TRBV7-9	NA	CASSSLPGEQYF	TGTGCCAGCAGCTCGCTCCCCGGCGAGCAGTACTTC
NA	TRBJ1-3	TRBV19	NA	CASSTRTDISGNTIYF	TGTGCCAGTAGTACCCGGACAGATATCTCTGGAAACACCATATATTTT
TRBD2	TRBJ2-3	TRBV11-3	NA	CASSSPAGQYTDTQYF	TGTGCCAGCAGCTCACCAGCGGGGCAGTATACAGATACGCAGTATTTT
NA	TRBJ2-1	TRBV7-9	NA	CASSLEIANNEQFF	TGTGCCAGCAGCTTAGAAATAGCTAACAATGAGCAGTTCTTC
TRBD1	TRBJ1-4	TRBV3-1/TRBV3-2	once	CASRLTGTETLFF	TGTGCCAGCAGGCTTACTGGGACAGAGACTCTGTTTTTT
TRBD1	TRBJ1-1	TRBV6-5	once	CASTNGQGGTEAFF	TGTGCCAGCACCAACGGACAGGGTGGCACTGAAGCTTTCTTT
NA	TRBJ1-6	TRBV27	NA	CASNSTGGRSYNSPLHF	TGTGCCAGCAATTCAACCGGGGGTAGGTCCTATAATTCACCCCTCCACTTT
NA	TRBJ1-1	TRBV19	NA	CASSIDLPNPGHGVIQNTEAFF	TGTGCCAGTAGTATAGATCTCCCGAACCCGGGACACGGTGTCATCCAGAACACTGAAGCTTTCTTT
TRBD2	TRBJ2-5	TRBV9	NA	CASSGGIISGTETQYF	TGTGCCAGCAGCGGAGGAATTATTAGCGGGACGGAGACCCAGTACTTC
NA	TRBJ1-4	TRBV19	NA	CASSPRPRTGPKGGLFF	TGTGCCAGTAGCCCACGACCGCGCACAGGGCCCAAGGGTGGACTGTTTTTT
TRBD2	TRBJ2-1	TRBV12-3/TRBV12-4	NA	CASSTSGRAEQFF	TGTGCCAGCAGTACTAGCGGGAGGGCTGAGCAGTTCTTC
TRBD1	TRBJ2-1	TRBV5-1	NA	CASSLAGGSSYNEQFF	TGCGCCAGCAGCTTGGCAGGGGGTAGCTCCTACAATGAGCAGTTCTTC
TRBD1	TRBJ2-7	TRBV6-5	NA	CASRSGGQGGYEQYF	TGTGCCAGCAGGTCAGGCGGACAGGGGGGGTACGAGCAGTACTTC
NA	TRBJ1-2	TRBV6-5	NA	CASSYSGGGYTF	TGTGCCAGCAGTTACTCGGGAGGTGGCTACACCTTC
NA	TRBJ2-7	TRBV11-3	NA	CASSFSWSSYEQYF	TGTGCCAGCAGCTTCTCCTGGAGTTCCTACGAGCAGTACTTC
NA	TRBJ2-6	TRBV4-2	NA	CASSQDGGAGANVLTF	TGTGCCAGCAGCCAAGATGGGGGCGCTGGGGCCAACGTCCTGACTTTC
TRBD1	TRBJ2-3	TRBV5-1	NA	CASYMGQGTDTQYF	TGCGCCAGCTACATGGGACAGGGGACAGATACGCAGTATTTT
NA	TRBJ1-5	TRBV6-2/TRBV6-3	NA	CASSWAPHQPQHF	TGTGCCAGCAGTTGGGCACCACATCAGCCCCAGCATTTT
NA	TRBJ2-1	TRBV28	NA	CASSQLNEQFF	TGTGCCAGCAGTCAACTCAATGAGCAGTTCTTC
TRBD1	TRBJ1-1	TRBV18	NA	CASSPSRGRLYTEAFF	TGTGCCAGCTCACCATCCAGGGGGCGATTGTACACTGAAGCTTTCTTT
TRBD1	TRBJ1-2	TRBV4-1	NA	CASSQVRTGAGGYTF	TGCGCCAGCAGCCAAGTGAGGACAGGTGCTGGTGGCTACACCTTC
NA	TRBJ1-1	TRBV6-5	once	CASRPTGKRTEAFF	TGTGCCAGCAGACCCACAGGGAAGCGGACTGAAGCTTTCTTT
NA	TRBJ1-2	TRBV28	NA	CASSASTPDYGYTF	TGTGCCAGCAGTGCATCCACACCAGACTATGGCTACACCTTC
TRBD1	TRBJ2-6	TRBV11-1	NA	CASSAQGVDVLTF	TGTGCCAGCAGCGCACAGGGGGTGGACGTCCTGACTTTC
NA	TRBJ1-2	TRBV3-1/TRBV3-2	NA	CASSQDEVEGEGYTF	TGTGCCAGCAGCCAAGATGAGGTGGAGGGAGAGGGCTACACCTTC
NA	TRBJ2-3	TRBV4-1	NA	CASSQGTKASTDTQYF	TGCGCCAGCAGCCAAGGGACTAAAGCTAGCACAGATACGCAGTATTTT
NA	TRBJ1-6	TRBV28	NA	CASRTGQLYNSPLHF	TGTGCCAGCAGAACCGGACAGCTTTATAATTCACCCCTCCACTTT